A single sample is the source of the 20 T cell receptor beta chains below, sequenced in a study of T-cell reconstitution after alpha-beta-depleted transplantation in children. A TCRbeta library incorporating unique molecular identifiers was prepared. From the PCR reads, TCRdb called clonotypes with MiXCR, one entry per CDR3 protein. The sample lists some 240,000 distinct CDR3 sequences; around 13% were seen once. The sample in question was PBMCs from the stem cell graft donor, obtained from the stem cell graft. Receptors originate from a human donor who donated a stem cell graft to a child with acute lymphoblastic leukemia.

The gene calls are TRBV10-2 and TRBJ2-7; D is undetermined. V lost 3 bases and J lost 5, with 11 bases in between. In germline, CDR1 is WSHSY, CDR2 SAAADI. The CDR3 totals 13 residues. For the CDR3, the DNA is TGCGCCAGCAGTGATGTCCACGGCCACGAGCAGTACTTC. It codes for CASSDVHGHEQYF.

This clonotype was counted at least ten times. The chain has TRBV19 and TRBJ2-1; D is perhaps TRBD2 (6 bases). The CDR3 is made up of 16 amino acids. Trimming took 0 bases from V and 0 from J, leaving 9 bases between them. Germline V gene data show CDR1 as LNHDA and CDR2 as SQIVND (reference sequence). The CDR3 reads CASSIDSGDSYNEQFF. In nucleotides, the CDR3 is TGTGCCAGTAGTATAGATTCGGGGGACTCCTACAATGAGCAGTTCTTC.

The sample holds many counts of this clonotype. The CDR3 nucleotides read TGTGCCAGCAGGGGACTAGCGGGGGTCTATTACACAGATACGCAGTATTTT. It encodes CASRGLAGVYYTDTQYF. This chain joins TRBV28 and TRBJ2-3; 14 bases are a match to TRBD2. V gave up 6 bases and J gave up 2 bases; unmatched junction bases: 7. CDR3 size: 17 residues. Germline assignment: CDR1 MDHEN and CDR2 SYDVKM. The full variable domain, with the rest looked up from reference TRBV28 and TRBJ2-3, is DVKVTQSSRYLVKRTGEKVFLECVQDMDHENMFWYRQDPGLGLRLIYFSYDVKMKEKGDIPEGYSVSREKKERFSLILESASTNQTSMYLCASRGLAGVYYTDTQYFGPGTRLTVL.

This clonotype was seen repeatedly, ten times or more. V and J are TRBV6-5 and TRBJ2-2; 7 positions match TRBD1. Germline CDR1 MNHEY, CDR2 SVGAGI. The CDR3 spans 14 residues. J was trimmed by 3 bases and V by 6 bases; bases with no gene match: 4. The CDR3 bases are TGTGCCAGCAGGTGGACAGGATACACCGGGGAGCTGTTTTTT. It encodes CASRWTGYTGELFF.

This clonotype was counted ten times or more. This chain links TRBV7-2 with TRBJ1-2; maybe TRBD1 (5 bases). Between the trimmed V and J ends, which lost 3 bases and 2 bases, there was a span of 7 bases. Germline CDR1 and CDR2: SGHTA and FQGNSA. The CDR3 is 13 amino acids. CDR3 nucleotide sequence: TGTGCCAGCAGCTTCGGGGGGAACTATGGCTACACCTTC. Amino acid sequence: CASSFGGNYGYTF. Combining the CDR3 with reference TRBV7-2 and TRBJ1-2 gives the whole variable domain GAGVSQSPSNKVTEKGKDVELRCDPISGHTALYWYRQSLGQGLEFLIYFQGNSAPDKSGLPSDRFSAERTGGSVSTLTIQRTQQEDSAVYLCASSFGGNYGYTFGSGTRLTVV.

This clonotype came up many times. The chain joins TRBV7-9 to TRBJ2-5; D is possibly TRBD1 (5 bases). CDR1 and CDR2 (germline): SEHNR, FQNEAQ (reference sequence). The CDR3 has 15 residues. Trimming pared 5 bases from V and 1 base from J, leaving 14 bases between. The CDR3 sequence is CASSPRGQGQETQYF. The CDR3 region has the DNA TGTGCCAGCAGCCCTAGGGGCCAGGGCCAAGAGACCCAGTACTTC.

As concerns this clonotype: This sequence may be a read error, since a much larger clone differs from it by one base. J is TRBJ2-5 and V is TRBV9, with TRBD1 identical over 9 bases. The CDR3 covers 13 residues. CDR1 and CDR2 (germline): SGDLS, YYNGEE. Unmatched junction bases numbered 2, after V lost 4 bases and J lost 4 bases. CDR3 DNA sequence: TGTGCCAGCAGCCGGGACAGGGCAGAGACCCAGTACTTC. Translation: CASSRDRAETQYF.

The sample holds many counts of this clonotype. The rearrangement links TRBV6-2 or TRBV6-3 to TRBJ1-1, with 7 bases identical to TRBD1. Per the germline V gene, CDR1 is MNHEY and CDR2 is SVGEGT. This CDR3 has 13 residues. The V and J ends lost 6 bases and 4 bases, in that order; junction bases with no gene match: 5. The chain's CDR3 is CASSWTGPTEAFF. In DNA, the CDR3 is TGTGCCAGCAGCTGGACAGGCCCCACTGAAGCTTTCTTT.

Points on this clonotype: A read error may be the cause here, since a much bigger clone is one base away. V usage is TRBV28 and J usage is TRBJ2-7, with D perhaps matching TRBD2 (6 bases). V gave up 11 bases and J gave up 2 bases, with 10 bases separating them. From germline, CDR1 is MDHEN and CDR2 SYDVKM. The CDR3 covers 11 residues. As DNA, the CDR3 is TGTGCCGGCGGGGTTACCTACGAGCAGTACTTC. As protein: CAGGVTYEQYF.

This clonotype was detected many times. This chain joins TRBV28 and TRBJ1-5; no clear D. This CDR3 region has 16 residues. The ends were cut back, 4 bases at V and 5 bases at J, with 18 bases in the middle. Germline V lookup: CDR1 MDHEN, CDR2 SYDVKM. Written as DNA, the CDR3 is TGTGCCAGCAGTTCGCTACCAGCGGGGTCCTATCAGCCCCAGCATTTT. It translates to CASSSLPAGSYQPQHF.

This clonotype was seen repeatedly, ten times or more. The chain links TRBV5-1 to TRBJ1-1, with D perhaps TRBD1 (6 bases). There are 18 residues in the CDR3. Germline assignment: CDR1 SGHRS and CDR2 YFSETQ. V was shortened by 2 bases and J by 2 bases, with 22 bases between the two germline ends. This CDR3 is CASSLGTQGIRRNTEAFF. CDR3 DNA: TGCGCCAGCAGCTTAGGGACCCAGGGGATTCGGCGAAACACTGAAGCTTTCTTT.

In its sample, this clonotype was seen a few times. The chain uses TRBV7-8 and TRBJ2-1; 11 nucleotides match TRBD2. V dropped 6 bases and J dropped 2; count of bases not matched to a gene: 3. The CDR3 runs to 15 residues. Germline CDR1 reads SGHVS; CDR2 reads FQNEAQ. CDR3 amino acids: CASRPTSGTYNEQFF. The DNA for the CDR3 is TGTGCCAGCAGACCGACTAGCGGGACCTACAATGAGCAGTTCTTC.

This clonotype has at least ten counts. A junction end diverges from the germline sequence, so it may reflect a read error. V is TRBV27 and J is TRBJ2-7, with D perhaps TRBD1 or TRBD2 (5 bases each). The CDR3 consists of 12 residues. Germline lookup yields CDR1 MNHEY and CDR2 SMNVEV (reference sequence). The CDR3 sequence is CASTAGQVGANF. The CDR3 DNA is TGTGCCAGCACCGCAGGGCAGGTCGGGGCGAACTTC.

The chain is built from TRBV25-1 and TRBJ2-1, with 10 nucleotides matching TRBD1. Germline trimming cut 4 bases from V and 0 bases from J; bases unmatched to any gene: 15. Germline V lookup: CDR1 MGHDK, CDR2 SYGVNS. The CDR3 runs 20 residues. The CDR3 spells CASSAKAGTGETPSYNEQFF. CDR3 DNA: TGTGCCAGCAGTGCGAAAGCCGGGACAGGGGAGACCCCCTCCTACAATGAGCAGTTCTTC.

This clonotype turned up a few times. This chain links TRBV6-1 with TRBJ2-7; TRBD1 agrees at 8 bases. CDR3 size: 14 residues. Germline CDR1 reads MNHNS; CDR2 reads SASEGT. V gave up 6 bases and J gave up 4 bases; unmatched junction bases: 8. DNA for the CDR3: TGTGCCAGCAGCGACCGGGACAGGCTGTACGAGCAGTACTTC. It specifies CASSDRDRLYEQYF.

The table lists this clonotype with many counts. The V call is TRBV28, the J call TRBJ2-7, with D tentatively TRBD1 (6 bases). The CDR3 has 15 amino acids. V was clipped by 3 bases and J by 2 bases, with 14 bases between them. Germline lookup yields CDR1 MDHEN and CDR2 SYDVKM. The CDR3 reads CASSFRGTRAYEQYF. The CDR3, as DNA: TGTGCCAGCAGTTTCCGAGGGACAAGAGCCTACGAGCAGTACTTC.

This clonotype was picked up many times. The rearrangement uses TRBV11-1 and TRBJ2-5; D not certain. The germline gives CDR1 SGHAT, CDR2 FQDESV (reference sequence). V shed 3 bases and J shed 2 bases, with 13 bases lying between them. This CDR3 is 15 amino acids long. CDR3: CASSFGDTRQETQYF. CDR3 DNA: TGTGCCAGCAGCTTTGGAGATACACGACAAGAGACCCAGTACTTC.

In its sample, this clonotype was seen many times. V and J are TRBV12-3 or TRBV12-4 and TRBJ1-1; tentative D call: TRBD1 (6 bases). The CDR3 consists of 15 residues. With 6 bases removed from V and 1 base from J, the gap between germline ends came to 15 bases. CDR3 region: CASSSRGLSNTEAFF. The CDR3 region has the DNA TGTGCCAGCAGCTCCAGGGGACTCTCGAACACTGAAGCTTTCTTT.

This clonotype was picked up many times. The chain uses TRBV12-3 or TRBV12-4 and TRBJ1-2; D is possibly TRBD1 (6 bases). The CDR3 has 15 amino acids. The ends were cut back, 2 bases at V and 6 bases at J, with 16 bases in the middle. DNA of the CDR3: TGTGCCAGCAGTTTAAGTTTTCAGGGGCAGGATGGCTACACCTTC. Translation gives CASSLSFQGQDGYTF.

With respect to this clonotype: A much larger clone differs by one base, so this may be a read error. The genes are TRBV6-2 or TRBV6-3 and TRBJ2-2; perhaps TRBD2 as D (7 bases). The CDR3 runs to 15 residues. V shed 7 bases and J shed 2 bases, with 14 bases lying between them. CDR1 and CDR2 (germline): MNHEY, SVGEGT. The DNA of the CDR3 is TGTGCCAGCACTAAAGCGGGGACAAACACCGGGGAGCTGTTTTTT. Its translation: CASTKAGTNTGELFF.